This T cell receptor beta chain was identified during a study of blood T cell repertoires in COVID-19. Turning to the study itself: Donors in the United States, Italy and Spain gave samples during acute or convalescent COVID-19. T cells, B-cell-depleted T cells, or PBMCs provided the cDNA or gDNA that served as material.

Enrolled during active infection, Seattle patients were then followed longitudinally. This table comes from immunoSEQ multiplex PCR, and its TCRdb copy is limited to in-frame clones, with some not included. The sample contains 150,000 or so clones, approximately 81% of which appear only once. Sequencing was performed on peripheral blood. This clonotype originated in a woman aged 45 to 65 with COVID-19, enrolled during active disease.

The chain's CDR3 is CASSRGGLAGIQETQYF. The DNA for the CDR3 is TGTGCCAGCAGCAGAGGCGGCCTAGCGGGAATCCAAGAGACCCAGTACTTC. The chain employs TRBV11-3 and TRBJ2-5; 9 nucleotides align to TRBD2. In germline, CDR1 is SGHNT, CDR2 YENEEA. Trimming at V came to 5 bases and at J to 1 base, leaving 11 bases not matched to a gene. This CDR3 comprises 17 residues.